This T cell receptor (beta chain) was recovered during a study of identical twins. Whole-study findings and limits: Out-of-frame TCR alpha sharing observed in monozygotic twins exceeded model estimates.

Addition of a universal primer site occurred through template switching, and cDNA carried unique molecular identifiers. MiXCR, applied by TCRdb to the 5' RACE reads, yields one record per CDR3 protein. The sample yields approximately 210,000 distinct CDR3 sequences, approximately 5.9% seen once. This clonotype was recorded many times. What it binds is unknown. Germline V gene data show CDR1 as MNHEY and CDR2 as SVGAGI. V was cut by 3 bases and J by 0 bases, with 9 bases left in between. The CDR3 has 14 amino acids. The same data also went into a second study, on T cells expressing NK-cell markers. That paper adds: Within the sequenced cohort of eight donors, seven exhibited HCMV seropositivity and one was seronegative. Several experiments employed an anti-gamma-delta TCR antibody to confine sorting to alpha-beta TCR T cells.

J is TRBJ2-7 and V is TRBV6-5, with D perhaps TRBD2 (6 bases). Material for sequencing was CD8+ T cells sorted from blood. The sequence derives from a woman aged 18-29 years in good health. CDR3 coding DNA: TGTGCCAGCAGTTATGGCGGGATCTCCTACGAGCAGTACTTC. It translates to CASSYGGISYEQYF.